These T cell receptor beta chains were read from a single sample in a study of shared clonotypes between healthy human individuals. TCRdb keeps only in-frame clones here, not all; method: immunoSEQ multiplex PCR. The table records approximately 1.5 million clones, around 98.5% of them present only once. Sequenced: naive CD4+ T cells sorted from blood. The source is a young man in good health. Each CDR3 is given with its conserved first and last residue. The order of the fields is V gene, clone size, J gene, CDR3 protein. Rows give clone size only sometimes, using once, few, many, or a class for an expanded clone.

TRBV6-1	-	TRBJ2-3	CASRGAGVVDTQYF
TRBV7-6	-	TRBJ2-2	CASISGTSNTGELFF
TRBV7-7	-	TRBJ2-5	CASSLYDRGGQTQYF
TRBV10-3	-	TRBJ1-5	CAISDTSTGGEGPQHF
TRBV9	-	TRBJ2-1	CASTRLAGDIEQFF
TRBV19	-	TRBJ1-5	CASSMGWNQPQHF
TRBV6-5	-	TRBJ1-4	CASSSRRGLQEKLFF
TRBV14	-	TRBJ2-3	CASSFPGPGGADTQYF
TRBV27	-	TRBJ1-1	CASTWTGPTNTEAFF
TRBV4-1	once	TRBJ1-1	CASSHKDRNTEAFF
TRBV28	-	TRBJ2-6	CASSPTGLAGANVLTF
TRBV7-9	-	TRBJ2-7	CASSDPPGQIYEQYF
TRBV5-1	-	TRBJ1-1	CASWGRSNTEAFF
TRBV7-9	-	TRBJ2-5	CASSLPNAQETQYF
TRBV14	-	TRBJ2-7	CASSQGPGNSYEQYF
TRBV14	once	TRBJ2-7	CASSPDRRLNEQYF
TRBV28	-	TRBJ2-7	CASSLLWSYEQYF
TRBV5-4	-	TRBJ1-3	CASSFRQGTGNTIYF
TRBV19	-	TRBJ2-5	CASSIRVQETQYF
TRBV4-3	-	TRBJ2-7	CASSQDAATSGPYEQYF
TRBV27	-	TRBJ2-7	CASSLYLGVGLSYEQYF
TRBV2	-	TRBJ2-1	CASSSPGGSSYNEQFF
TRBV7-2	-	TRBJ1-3	CASSLAAGNTIYF
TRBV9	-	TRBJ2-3	CASSGLAETQYF
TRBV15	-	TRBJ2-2	CATSNGPSANTGELFF
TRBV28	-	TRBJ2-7	CASSPDQGGEQYF
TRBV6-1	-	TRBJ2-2	CASSEVYTGELFF
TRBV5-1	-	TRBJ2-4	CASSFGSNLAKNIQYF
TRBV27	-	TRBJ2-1	CASSLRRTGLSEQFF
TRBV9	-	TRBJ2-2	CASKGTPGRTGELFF
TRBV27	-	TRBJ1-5	CASSFSGGNQPQHF
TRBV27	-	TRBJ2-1	CASSSPEGLSSYNEQFF
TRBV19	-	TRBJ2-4	CASSATGIGKNIQYF
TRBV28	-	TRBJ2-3	CASSLRLATDTQYF
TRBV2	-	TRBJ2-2	CASSERAGVTGELFF
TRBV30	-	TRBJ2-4	CAWEGPAKNIQYF
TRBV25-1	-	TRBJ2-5	CASSATSRETQYF
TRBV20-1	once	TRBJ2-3	CSARLSDTQYF
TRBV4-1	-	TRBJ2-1	CASSQDTDSSSYNEQFF
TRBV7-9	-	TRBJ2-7	CASSLGEAYEQYF
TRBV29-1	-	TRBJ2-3	CSVEARLAPDTQYF
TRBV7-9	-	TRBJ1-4	CASSSRAATNEKLFF
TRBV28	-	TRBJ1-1	CASRLDLGTEAFF
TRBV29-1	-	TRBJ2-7	CSAAGTSYEQYF
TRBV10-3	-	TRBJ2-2	CAIRSGQGGTGELFF
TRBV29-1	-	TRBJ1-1	CSVEPPSRGGTEAFF
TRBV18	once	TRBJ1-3	CASSQTGTGGTGNTIYF
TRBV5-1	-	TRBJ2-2	CASSLDGGGRELFF
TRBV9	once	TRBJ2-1	CASSVGLAGLNEQFF
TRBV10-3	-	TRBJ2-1	CAIMEPGGYEQFF
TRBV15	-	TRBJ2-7	CATSRGLAPDHEQYF
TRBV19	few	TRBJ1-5	CASSIPEQGYQPQHF
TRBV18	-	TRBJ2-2	CASSPRRLPNTGELFF
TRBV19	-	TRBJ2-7	CASRNRGGEQYF
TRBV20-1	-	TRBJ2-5	CSVPGRTQYF
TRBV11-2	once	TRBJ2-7	CASSFTHQGSYEQYF
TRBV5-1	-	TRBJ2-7	CASQESATSGNKQYF
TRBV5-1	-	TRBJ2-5	CASSPLGQGVGETQYF
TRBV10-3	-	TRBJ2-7	CAISVGGYEQYF
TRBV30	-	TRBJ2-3	CAWSVGQGVGYTQYF